This TCR beta chain emerged from a study of blood T cell repertoires in COVID-19. The overall study: The origin of the acute and convalescent COVID-19 samples was the United States, Italy and Spain.

Some clones are missing from TCRdb's copy, which holds only in-frame ones; the method was immunoSEQ multiplex PCR. The sample has fewer than 600,000 clones; roughly 90% are singletons. This CDR3 is 15 amino acids long. Per germline, CDR1 SGHRS and CDR2 YFSETQ. Between the trimmed V and J ends, which lost 4 bases and 4 bases, there was a span of 17 bases. Specimen: PBMCs or T cells enriched from blood (not recorded which). This chain joins TRBV5-1 and TRBJ1-1, with D possibly TRBD1 on 5 matching bases. This clonotype originated in a woman between 40 and 50 years old who had recovered from COVID-19. The CDR3 DNA reads as TGCGCCAGCAGCACGATGACAAGCGGGGGCACTGAAGCTTTCTTT. This encodes CASSTMTSGGTEAFF.